This T cell receptor beta chain was profiled in a study of response to subunit inactivated influenza vaccine. V lost 0 bases, J lost 0 bases, and 11 bases lay in between. The CDR3 contains 16 residues. CDR1 is LGHNA and CDR2 is YSLEER in the germline V gene. General study points: Authors proposed each seasonal influenza vaccination draws in few new T cells.

One entry per CDR3 protein results from TCRdb running MiXCR on the RT-PCR reads. The sample includes approximately 490,000 distinct CDR3 sequences, approximately 7.3% of them seen just once. This clonotype came up a few times. Its antigen is not known. This chain joins TRBV4-3 and TRBJ1-1; D perhaps matches TRBD1 (6 bases). This clonotype originated in a man aged 50-75 years who received an inactivated influenza vaccine. Sequenced material: PBMCs from blood, taken around 25 months after vaccination. The CDR3 coding sequence is TGCGCCAGCAGCCAAGATCGGGGGCCCTTGAACACTGAAGCTTTCTTT. Translation: CASSQDRGPLNTEAFF.